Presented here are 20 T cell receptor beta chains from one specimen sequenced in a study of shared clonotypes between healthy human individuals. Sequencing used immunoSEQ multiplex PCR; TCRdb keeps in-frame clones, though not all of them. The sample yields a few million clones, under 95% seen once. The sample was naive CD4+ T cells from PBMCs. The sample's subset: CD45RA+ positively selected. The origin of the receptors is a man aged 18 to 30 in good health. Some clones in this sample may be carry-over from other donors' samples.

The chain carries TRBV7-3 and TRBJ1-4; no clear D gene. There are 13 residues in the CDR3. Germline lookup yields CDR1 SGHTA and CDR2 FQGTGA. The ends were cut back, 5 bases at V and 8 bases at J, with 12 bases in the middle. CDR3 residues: CASSPLLGEKLFF. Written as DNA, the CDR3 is TGTGCCAGCAGCCCCCTTTTAGGGGAAAAACTGTTTTTT. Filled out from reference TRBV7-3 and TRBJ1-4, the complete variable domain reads GAGVSQTPSNKVTEKGKYVELRCDPISGHTALYWYRQSLGQGPEFLIYFQGTGAADDSGLPNDRFFAVRPEGSVSTLKIQRTERGDSAVYLCASSPLLGEKLFFGSGTQLSVL.

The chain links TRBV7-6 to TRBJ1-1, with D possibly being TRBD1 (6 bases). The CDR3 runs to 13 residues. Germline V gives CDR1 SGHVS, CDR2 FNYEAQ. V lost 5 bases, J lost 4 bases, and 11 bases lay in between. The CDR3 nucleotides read TGTGCCAGCAGCCCAGGGGTCTTCACTGAAGCTTTCTTT. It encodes CASSPGVFTEAFF.

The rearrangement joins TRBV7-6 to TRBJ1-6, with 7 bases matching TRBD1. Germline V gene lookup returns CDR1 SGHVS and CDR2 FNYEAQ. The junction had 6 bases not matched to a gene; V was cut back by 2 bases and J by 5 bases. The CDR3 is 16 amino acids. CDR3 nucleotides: TGTGCCAGCAGCTTACGATCGGGACAGAATAATTCACCCCTCCACTTT. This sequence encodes CASSLRSGQNNSPLHF.

CDR3 amino acids: CASSFLFGGPSGANVLTF. In DNA form, the CDR3 reads TGTGCCAGCAGTTTCCTCTTCGGAGGTCCCTCTGGGGCCAACGTCCTGACTTTC. The rearrangement joins TRBV28 to TRBJ2-6; maybe TRBD2 (5 bases). Germline-derived CDR1 and CDR2 are MDHEN and SYDVKM. This CDR3 spans 18 amino acids. Between the trimmed V and J ends, which lost 3 bases and 0 bases, there was a span of 15 bases.

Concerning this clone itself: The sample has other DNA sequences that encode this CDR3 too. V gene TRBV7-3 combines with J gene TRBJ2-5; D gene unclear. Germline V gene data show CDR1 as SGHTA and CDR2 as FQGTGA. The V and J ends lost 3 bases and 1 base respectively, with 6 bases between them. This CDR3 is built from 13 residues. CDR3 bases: TGTGCCAGCAGCTTGATCTCCCAAGAGACCCAGTACTTC. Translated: CASSLISQETQYF.

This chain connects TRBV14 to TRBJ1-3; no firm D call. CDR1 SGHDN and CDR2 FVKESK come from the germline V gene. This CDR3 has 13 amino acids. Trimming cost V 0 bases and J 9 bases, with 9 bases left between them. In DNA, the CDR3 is TGTGCCAGCAGCCAAGATTTGAGGAGCACCATATATTTT. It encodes CASSQDLRSTIYF.

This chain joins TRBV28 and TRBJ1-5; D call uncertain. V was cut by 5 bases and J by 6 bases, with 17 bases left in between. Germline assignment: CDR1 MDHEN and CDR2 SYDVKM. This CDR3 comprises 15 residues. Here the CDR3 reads CASSPLGPPGQPQHF. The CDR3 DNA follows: TGTGCCAGCAGTCCGCTCGGGCCCCCAGGTCAGCCCCAGCATTTT.

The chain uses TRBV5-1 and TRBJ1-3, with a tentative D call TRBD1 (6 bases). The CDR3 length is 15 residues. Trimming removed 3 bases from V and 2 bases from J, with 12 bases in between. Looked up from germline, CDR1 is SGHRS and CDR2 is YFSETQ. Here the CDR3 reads CASSSSQGTGNTIYF. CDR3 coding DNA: TGCGCCAGCAGCTCCTCCCAGGGGACTGGAAACACCATATATTTT.

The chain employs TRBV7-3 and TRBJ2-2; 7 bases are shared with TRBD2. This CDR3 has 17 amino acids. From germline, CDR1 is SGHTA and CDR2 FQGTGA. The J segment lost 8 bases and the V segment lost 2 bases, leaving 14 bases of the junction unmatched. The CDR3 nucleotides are TGTGCCAGCAGCTTACAGACACCAGGACTAGTAAAAGGGGAGCTGTTTTTT. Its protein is CASSLQTPGLVKGELFF.

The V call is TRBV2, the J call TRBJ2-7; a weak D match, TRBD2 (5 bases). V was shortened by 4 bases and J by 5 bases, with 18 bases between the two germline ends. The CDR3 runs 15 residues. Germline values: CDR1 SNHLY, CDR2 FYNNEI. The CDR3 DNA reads TGTGCCAGCAGTGGAGTACTTCCGGGGAGAGACGAGCAGTACTTC. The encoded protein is CASSGVLPGRDEQYF.

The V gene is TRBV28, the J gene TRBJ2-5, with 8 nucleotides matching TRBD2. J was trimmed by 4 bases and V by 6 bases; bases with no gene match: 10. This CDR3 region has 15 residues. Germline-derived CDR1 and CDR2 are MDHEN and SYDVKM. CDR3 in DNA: TGTGCCAGCAGCGGTCCGGGACTAGGGACAGAGACCCAGTACTTC. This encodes CASSGPGLGTETQYF.

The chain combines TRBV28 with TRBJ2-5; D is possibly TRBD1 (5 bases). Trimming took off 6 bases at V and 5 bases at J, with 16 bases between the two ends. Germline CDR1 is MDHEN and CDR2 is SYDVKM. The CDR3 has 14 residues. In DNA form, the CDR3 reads TGTGCCAGCAGGACCGACAGATTCGAGGAGACCCAGTACTTC. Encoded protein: CASRTDRFEETQYF.

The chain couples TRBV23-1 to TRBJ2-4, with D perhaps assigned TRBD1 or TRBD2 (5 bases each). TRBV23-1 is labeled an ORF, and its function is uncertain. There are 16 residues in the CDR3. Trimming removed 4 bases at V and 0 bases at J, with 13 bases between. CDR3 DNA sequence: TGCGCCAGCAGTCCGAGAGGGGTTGTAGCCAAAAACATTCAGTACTTC. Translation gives CASSPRGVVAKNIQYF.

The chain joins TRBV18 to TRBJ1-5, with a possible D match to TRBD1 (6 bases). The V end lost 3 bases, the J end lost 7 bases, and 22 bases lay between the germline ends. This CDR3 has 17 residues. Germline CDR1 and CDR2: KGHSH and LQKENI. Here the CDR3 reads CASSPIGGGRVDQPQHF. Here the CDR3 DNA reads TGTGCCAGCTCACCGATTGGGGGGGGGCGCGTCGACCAGCCCCAGCATTTT.

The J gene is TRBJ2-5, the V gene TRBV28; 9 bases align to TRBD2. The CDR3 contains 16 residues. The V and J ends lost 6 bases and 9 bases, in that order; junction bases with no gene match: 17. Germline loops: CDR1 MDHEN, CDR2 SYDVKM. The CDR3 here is CASSLPGSGRWNPQYF. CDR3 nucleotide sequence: TGTGCCAGCAGCCTTCCGGGTAGCGGGAGATGGAATCCCCAGTACTTC.

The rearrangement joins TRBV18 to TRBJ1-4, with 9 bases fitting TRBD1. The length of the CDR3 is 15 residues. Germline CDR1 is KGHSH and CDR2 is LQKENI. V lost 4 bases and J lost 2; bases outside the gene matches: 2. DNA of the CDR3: TGTGCCAGCTCACGGGACAGGGCCACTAATGAAAAACTGTTTTTT. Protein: CASSRDRATNEKLFF.

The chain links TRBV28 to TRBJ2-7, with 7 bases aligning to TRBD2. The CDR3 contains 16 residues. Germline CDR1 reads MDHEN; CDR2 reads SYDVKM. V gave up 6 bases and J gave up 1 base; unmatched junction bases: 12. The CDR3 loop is CASSQSGGGRSYEQYF. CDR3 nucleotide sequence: TGTGCCAGCAGCCAGAGCGGCGGGGGACGATCCTACGAGCAGTACTTC. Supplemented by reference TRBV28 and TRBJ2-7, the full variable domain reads DVKVTQSSRYLVKRTGEKVFLECVQDMDHENMFWYRQDPGLGLRLIYFSYDVKMKEKGDIPEGYSVSREKKERFSLILESASTNQTSMYLCASSQSGGGRSYEQYFGPGTRLTVT.

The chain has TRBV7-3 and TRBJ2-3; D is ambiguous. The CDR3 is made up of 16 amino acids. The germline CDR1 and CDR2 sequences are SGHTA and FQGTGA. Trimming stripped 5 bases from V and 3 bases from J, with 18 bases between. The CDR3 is CASSARTSLGTDTQYF. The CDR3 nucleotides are TGTGCCAGCAGCGCCCGGACCTCTCTGGGGACAGATACGCAGTATTTT.

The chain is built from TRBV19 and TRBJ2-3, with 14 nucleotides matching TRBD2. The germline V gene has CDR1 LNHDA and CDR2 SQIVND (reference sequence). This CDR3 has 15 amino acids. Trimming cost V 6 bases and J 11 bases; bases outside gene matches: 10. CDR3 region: CASSRLAGGRGEQYF. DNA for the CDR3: TGTGCCAGTAGCCGACTAGCGGGGGGGCGAGGGGAGCAGTATTTT.

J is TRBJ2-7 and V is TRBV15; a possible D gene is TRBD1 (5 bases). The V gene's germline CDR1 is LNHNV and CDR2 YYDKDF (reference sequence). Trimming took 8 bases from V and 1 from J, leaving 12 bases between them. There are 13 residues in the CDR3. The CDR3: CATAAGPSYEQYF. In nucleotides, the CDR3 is TGTGCCACCGCGGCAGGGCCTTCCTACGAGCAGTACTTC.